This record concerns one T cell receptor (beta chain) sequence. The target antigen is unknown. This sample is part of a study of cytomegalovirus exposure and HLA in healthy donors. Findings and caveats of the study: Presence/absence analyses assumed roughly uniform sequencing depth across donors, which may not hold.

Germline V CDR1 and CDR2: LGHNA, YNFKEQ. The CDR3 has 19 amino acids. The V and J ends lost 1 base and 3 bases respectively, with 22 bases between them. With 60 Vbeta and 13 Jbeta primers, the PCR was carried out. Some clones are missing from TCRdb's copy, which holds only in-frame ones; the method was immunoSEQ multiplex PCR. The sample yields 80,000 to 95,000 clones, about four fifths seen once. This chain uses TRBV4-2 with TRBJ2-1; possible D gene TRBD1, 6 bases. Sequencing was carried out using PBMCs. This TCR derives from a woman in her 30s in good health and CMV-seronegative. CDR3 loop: CASSQVIQGNYQRYNEQFF. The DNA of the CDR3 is TGTGCCAGCAGCCAAGTAATACAGGGCAACTATCAACGCTACAATGAGCAGTTCTTC.